A selection of T cell receptor beta chains follows, all from one sample in a study of identical twins. TCRdb recomputed calls from the 5' RACE reads with MiXCR, one row per CDR3 protein. This table holds 400,000 to 550,000 distinct CDR3 sequences, about 20% found once. These data were also reused for a study on T cells expressing NK-cell markers.

The sample consisted of CD4+ T cells sorted from blood. The source of these receptors is a woman younger than 30 in good health. Both conserved end residues are part of each CDR3. D genes are given only for firm matches. Size is omitted from some rows. Given values are once, few, many or a class for expanded clones.

. TRBJ1-5 . TRBV15 TGTGCCACCAGCAGACAAGACACCGCTGGCAACCAGCCCCAGCATTTT CATSRQDTAGNQPQHF
TRBD1 TRBJ1-6 few TRBV20-1 TGCAGTGCTAGGGGACAGGGAAGCTCACCCCTCCACTTT CSARGQGSSPLHF
. TRBJ2-3 . TRBV2 TGTGCCAGCAGGAGCAACAGGGAAAGGCCAGATACGCAGTATTTT CASRSNRERPDTQYF
. TRBJ1-1 few TRBV12-3/TRBV12-4 TGTGCCAGCAGGCCGAAAAGGAACACTGAAGCTTTCTTT CASRPKRNTEAFF
. TRBJ1-6 . TRBV20-1 TGCAGTGCTAGCGGACAGAATTCACCCCTCCACTTT CSASGQNSPLHF
. TRBJ2-1 few TRBV12-3/TRBV12-4 TGTGCCAGCAGTTTCCTCCTAAACAATGAGCAGTTCTTC CASSFLLNNEQFF
. TRBJ2-5 few TRBV29-1 TGCAGCGCGAGGAAGGGAGAAGAGACCCAGTACTTC CSARKGEETQYF
TRBD1 TRBJ1-1 many TRBV5-6 TGTGCCAGCAGCTTACGACAGGGCGGTTACACTGAAGCTTTCTTT CASSLRQGGYTEAFF
TRBD1 TRBJ2-3 . TRBV18 TGTGCCAGCTCCCGCGGACAGGCCGGCACAGATACGCAGTATTTT CASSRGQAGTDTQYF
TRBD1 TRBJ2-1 . TRBV14 TGTGCCAGCAGCCAAGAAAGGGGGCAAAGCTCCTACAATGAGCAGTTCTTC CASSQERGQSSYNEQFF
TRBD1 TRBJ1-2 . TRBV12-3/TRBV12-4 TGTGCCAGCAGCCAAGGACAGGGTGATGCTAATGGCTACACCTTC CASSQGQGDANGYTF
TRBD2 TRBJ2-1 few TRBV20-1 TGCAGTGCTAACCTAGCGGGGACCTACAATGAGCAGTTCTTC CSANLAGTYNEQFF
TRBD2 TRBJ2-5 many TRBV10-3 TGTGCCATCAGAGCTAGCGGGGGAACGGGGGGGACCCAGTACTTC CAIRASGGTGGTQYF
. TRBJ2-3 few TRBV9 TGTGCCACATCCCTAACTGGGGAGTGGGGCGATACGCAGTATTTT CATSLTGEWGDTQYF
. TRBJ1-1 few TRBV20-1 TGCAGTGTTGTGGGGGCTCGGACTGAAGCTTTCTTT CSVVGARTEAFF
TRBD2 TRBJ2-1 . TRBV10-2 TGCGCCAGCATCCGGTCAGCTAGCGGTATCAATGAGCAGTTCTTC CASIRSASGINEQFF
. TRBJ1-1 . TRBV6-2/TRBV6-3 TGTGCCAGCAGTGACAGGAAGAACACTGAAGCTTTCTTT CASSDRKNTEAFF
TRBD2 TRBJ2-1 few TRBV27 TGTGCCAGCAGTTTGTGGGGCGGGGGCTCCTACAATGAGCAGTTCTTC CASSLWGGGSYNEQFF
. TRBJ1-6 few TRBV9 TGTGCCAGCAGCGTAGACCCTCAACCAGGGAATTCACCCCTCCACTTT CASSVDPQPGNSPLHF
TRBD1 TRBJ1-2 few TRBV5-6 TGTGCCAGCAGCTTGATAGGACAGGCAGGCTATGGCTACACCTTC CASSLIGQAGYGYTF
. TRBJ2-7 . TRBV2 TGTGCCAGCAGTGTGGGCGAGCGGATCTACGAGCAGTACTTC CASSVGERIYEQYF
. TRBJ2-7 . TRBV12-5 TGTGCTAGTGGTCTAAGATACGAGCAGTACTTC CASGLRYEQYF
. TRBJ2-1 . TRBV5-6 TGTGCCAGCAGCATCCTCACCCAAAATGAGCAGTTCTTC CASSILTQNEQFF
. TRBJ1-4 few TRBV20-1 TGCAGTGCTAGAGATTTCAGGCACAATGAAAAACTGTTTTTT CSARDFRHNEKLFF
. TRBJ1-5 few TRBV10-3 TGTGCCATCAGTCCCGGAGAACGGGATCAGCCCCAGCATTTT CAISPGERDQPQHF
TRBD1 TRBJ2-6 . TRBV12-3/TRBV12-4 TGTGCCTGCAGTCCGGGACAGGGGGCTTTTCCTGGGGCCAACGTCCTGACTTTC CACSPGQGAFPGANVLTF
TRBD2 TRBJ2-7 . TRBV12-3/TRBV12-4 TGTGCCAGCAGCCCAGGGAGGACTAGCGGGATAGGGCTCGGTCCCTACGAGCAGTACTTC CASSPGRTSGIGLGPYEQYF
. TRBJ1-1 few TRBV5-1 TGCGCCAGCAGCTTACAGATAAACACTGAAGCTTTCTTT CASSLQINTEAFF
TRBD2 TRBJ2-7 . TRBV20-1 TGCAGTCTTGCCGCGGGGGCCTACGAGCAGTACTTC CSLAAGAYEQYF
. TRBJ1-1 . TRBV27 TGTGCCAGCAGCCTAATTGGCAGTAAAGCTTTCTTT CASSLIGSKAFF
. TRBJ2-7 . TRBV10-1 TGCGCCAGCAGTAACCAGCCGGACTACGAGCAGTACTTC CASSNQPDYEQYF
. TRBJ2-2 . TRBV9 TGTGCCAGCAGGGCCGATGGGGAGCTGTTTTTT CASRADGELFF
TRBD2 TRBJ2-3 many TRBV5-5 TGTGCCAGCAGCTTGTGGACTAGCGGGAGGGTGGCAGATACGCAGTATTTT CASSLWTSGRVADTQYF
. TRBJ1-1 few TRBV29-1 TGCAGCGGGAACCTGAACACTGAAGCTTTCTTT CSGNLNTEAFF
. TRBJ2-6 . TRBV20-1 TGCAGTGCTAGCCGGACGGCTGGGGCCAACGTCCTGACTTTC CSASRTAGANVLTF
TRBD1 TRBJ1-5 many TRBV12-3/TRBV12-4 TGTGCCAGCAGCCTGACAGGGGGGATGGGCAATCAGCCCCAGCATTTT CASSLTGGMGNQPQHF
. TRBJ2-1 many TRBV12-3/TRBV12-4 TGTGCCAGCGGCGGGTTGGTGGAGCAGTTCTTC CASGGLVEQFF
. TRBJ2-3 few TRBV7-9 TGTGCCAGCAGCCGCTCCTCAGTACTTGATACGCAGTATTTT CASSRSSVLDTQYF
. TRBJ1-1 few TRBV3-1 TGTGCCAGCAGGGGAGACAGTTTTGAAGCTTTCTTT CASRGDSFEAFF
. TRBJ1-2 few TRBV2 TGTGCCAGCAGTGAAAGGCAAGGCTATGGCTACACCTTC CASSERQGYGYTF
. TRBJ2-1 . TRBV4-3 TGCGCCAGCAGCCAAGAGACGGGGAGCTCCTACAATGAGCAGTTCTTC CASSQETGSSYNEQFF
TRBD2 TRBJ2-7 . TRBV5-1 TGCGCCAGCAGCTTGGTGGTTAGCGGGAGGATCGACGAGCAGTACTTC CASSLVVSGRIDEQYF
TRBD1 TRBJ1-6 . TRBV20-1 TGCAGTGCTAGAGATATTGGGACAGGGGTCTCCAATTCACCCCTCCACTTT CSARDIGTGVSNSPLHF
TRBD2 TRBJ2-7 . TRBV7-2 TGTGCCAGCAGCTTAGATTCTAGCGGAACCTACGAGCAGTACTTC CASSLDSSGTYEQYF
. TRBJ2-7 few TRBV6-2/TRBV6-3 TGTGCCAGCACCTACGTTGGGAACGAGCAGTACTTC CASTYVGNEQYF